The 14 T cell receptor beta chains below were found in one sample sequenced in a study of cytomegalovirus exposure and HLA in healthy donors (dated by TCRdb to 2017 to 2019). Library method: the immunoSEQ multiplex PCR assay. A mixture of 60 forward primers for TCR Vbeta segments and 13 reverse primers for TCR Jbeta segments was used in the multiplex PCR. Imported from immuneACCESS, the table was reduced by TCRdb to in-frame sequences with V and J called. These copies leave out some clones; in studies compared against another copy, an unresolved V gene accounts for under half, and the cause of the remainder is not known. This sample gives 150,000 or so clones in total; almost 80% of them show up just once. Of the sample, roughly 10% falls within the top ten clones. What was sequenced was PBMCs. Receptors originate from a man younger than 30 in good health and CMV-seropositive.

DNA of the CDR3: TGTGCCAGCAGCGCGGGACAGGCTTCCTACAATGAGCAGTTCTTC. Its translation is CASSAGQASYNEQFF. The gene calls are TRBV9 and TRBJ2-1; TRBD1 aligns across 8 bases. This CDR3 is 15 amino acids long. J was trimmed by 1 base and V by 3 bases; bases with no gene match: 3. The V gene's germline CDR1 is SGDLS and CDR2 YYNGEE.

The chain combines TRBV19 with TRBJ2-7, with unresolved D. Germline-derived CDR1 and CDR2 are LNHDA and SQIVND (reference sequence). The CDR3 is 13 amino acids. The V end was cut by 6 bases, the J end by 0 bases, with 9 bases between. In DNA form, the CDR3 reads TGTGCCAGTAGCAGTACAGCCTCCTACGAGCAGTACTTC. Translated: CASSSTASYEQYF.

This chain joins TRBV7-2 and TRBJ2-3; no definite D call. V gave up 1 base and J gave up 4 bases, with 12 bases separating them. CDR1 and CDR2 from the germline V gene are SGHTA and FQGNSA. CDR3 length: 15 residues. Here the CDR3 reads CASSLVSASSDTQYF. Written as DNA, the CDR3 is TGTGCCAGCAGCTTAGTATCGGCTAGTTCAGATACGCAGTATTTT.

As for this clone: Within the sample, other DNA sequences also encode this same CDR3. J is TRBJ2-1 and V is TRBV28; D might be TRBD1 (5 bases). The CDR3 is 9 amino acids. Per the germline V gene, CDR1 is MDHEN and CDR2 is SYDVKM. DNA of the CDR3: TGTGCAACCGGACACCAGCAGTTCTTC. The encoded protein is CATGHQQFF. Full variable domain (outside the CDR3, taken from reference TRBV28 and TRBJ2-1): DVKVTQSSRYLVKRTGEKVFLECVQDMDHENMFWYRQDPGLGLRLIYFSYDVKMKEKGDIPEGYSVSREKKERFSLILESASTNQTSMYLCATGHQQFFGPGTRLTVL.

The chain joins TRBV29-1 to TRBJ2-7; D perhaps matches TRBD1 (6 bases). Trimming left V 6 bases short and J 0 bases short, with 15 bases between. Per the germline V gene, CDR1 is SQVTM and CDR2 is ANQGSEA. CDR3 length: 14 amino acids. The CDR3 sequence: CSVVQQGPSYEQYF. The CDR3 nucleotides read TGCAGCGTGGTCCAACAGGGCCCCTCCTACGAGCAGTACTTC.

The chain recombines TRBV14 with TRBJ2-7, with D unclear. The CDR3 sequence is 11 residues long. Germline V gene sequence: CDR1 SGHDN, CDR2 FVKESK. The V gene lost 4 bases and the J gene lost 3 bases, with 4 bases spanning the gap. CDR3 protein: CASSRSYEQYF. In DNA form, the CDR3 reads TGTGCCAGCAGCCGTAGCTACGAGCAGTACTTC.

V gene TRBV5-6 combines with J gene TRBJ2-1; TRBD2 aligns across 10 bases. The germline V gene has CDR1 SGHDT and CDR2 YYEEEE. The length of the CDR3 is 15 residues. With 2 bases clipped from V and 4 bases from J, the junction kept 3 bases outside the gene matches. DNA of the CDR3: TGTGCCAGCAGCTTCGGACTAGCGGCTTACAATGAGCAGTTCTTC. Residues: CASSFGLAAYNEQFF.

V and J are TRBV4-1 and TRBJ2-2, with D possibly TRBD1 on 8 matching bases. This CDR3 contains 17 residues. V was clipped by 4 bases and J by 1 base, with 16 bases between them. Germline assignment: CDR1 MGHRA and CDR2 YSYEKL. CDR3 residues: CASSLQGGTGNTGELFF. CDR3 bases: TGCGCCAGCAGCCTCCAGGGAGGGACAGGGAACACCGGGGAGCTGTTTTTT.

The rearrangement uses TRBV19 and TRBJ2-1; tentatively, D is TRBD1 (6 bases). V was pared by 4 bases and J by 7 bases, with 11 bases between. Germline assignment: CDR1 LNHDA and CDR2 SQIVND (reference sequence). The CDR3 is made up of 13 amino acids. The CDR3, as DNA: TGTGCCAGTAGTACAAACAGGGTAAATGAGCAGTTCTTC. The encoded protein is CASSTNRVNEQFF.

This clone was seen once. The junction does not match germline at one end; this may be a read error. The chain couples TRBV5-6 to TRBJ1-1; a weak D match, TRBD1 (5 bases). The CDR3 has 12 residues. Germline V gives CDR1 SGHDT, CDR2 YYEEEE. CDR3 in DNA: TGTGCCAGCACCTTGGGGCAGACTGAAGCTTTCTTT. This gives the protein CASTLGQTEAFF.

The chain couples TRBV19 to TRBJ1-1, with TRBD1 matching over 7 bases. This CDR3 is 15 amino acids long. Germline V gene lookup returns CDR1 LNHDA and CDR2 SQIVND (reference sequence). V shed 9 bases and J 0 bases; nucleotides not matched to a gene: 10. The CDR3 spells CASLDRASMNTEAFF. The CDR3 bases are TGTGCCAGCCTCGACAGGGCTTCGATGAACACTGAAGCTTTCTTT.

This clone was seen a few times. V gene TRBV27 combines with J gene TRBJ1-1; the match to TRBD1 covers 7 bases. Looked up from germline, CDR1 is MNHEY and CDR2 is SMNVEV (reference sequence). V shed 6 bases and J 1 base; nucleotides not matched to a gene: 5. The CDR3 is made up of 14 amino acids. The CDR3, as DNA: TGTGCCAGCAGCTACAGGGGAGGGAACACTGAAGCTTTCTTT. It specifies CASSYRGGNTEAFF.

The V call is TRBV5-1, the J call TRBJ2-3; TRBD2 might be the D (7 bases). V was pared by 0 bases and J by 4 bases, with 18 bases between. Germline V CDR1 and CDR2: SGHRS, YFSETQ. The CDR3 is 17 amino acids. CDR3 residues: CASSLALRGGGSDTQYF. The CDR3 DNA follows: TGCGCCAGCAGCTTGGCCTTGAGGGGGGGCGGGTCAGATACGCAGTATTTT.

CDR3: CSVLDRGRLEAFF. CDR3 in DNA: TGCAGCGTCCTGGACAGGGGGAGACTCGAAGCTTTCTTT. The chain joins TRBV29-1 to TRBJ1-1, with 10 bases aligning to TRBD1. V lost 6 bases and J lost 8; bases outside the gene matches: 9. The germline V gene encodes CDR1 SQVTM and CDR2 ANQGSEA. The CDR3 totals 13 residues.